The source of this T cell receptor (beta chain) is a study of shared clonotypes between healthy human individuals. As for this clone: The antigen is undetermined. This sample includes further DNA sequences coding for the same CDR3.

TCRdb's table, derived via immunoSEQ multiplex PCR, lists solely in-frame clones and lacks some. Of approximately 1,500,000 clones detected, 98% appear once; the ten largest clones hold roughly 0.45%. The length of the CDR3 is 13 residues. Germline V gene sequence: CDR1 MDHEN, CDR2 SYDVKM. V gave up 3 bases and J gave up 2 bases, with 7 bases separating them. Study-wide results and limits: Read depth was anticipated to influence clonotype sharing among donors.

There were only Caucasian adults among the donors, and all lived in Nashville, Tennessee. Sequenced: naive CD4+ T cells sorted from blood. Described subset: CD45RA+ positively selected. The chain is built from TRBV28 and TRBJ1-2; weak D call: TRBD1 (5 bases). The TCR originated in a man aged 25-45 years in good health. Here the CDR3 DNA reads TGTGCCAGCAGTTTCAGGGCGAACTATGGCTACACCTTC. Translated, it gives CASSFRANYGYTF.